This T cell receptor (beta chain) is from a study of beta chain features in type 1 diabetes. The study reverse transcribed the entire isolated RNA, so it sequenced expressed TCRB transcripts. Profiling relied on immunoSEQ multiplex PCR, and the TCRdb table lists in-frame clones only, not all of them. The sample shows 310,000 or so clones, approximately 16% of them seen only once. Study-wide findings and caveats: Significant though moderate, a shortening of TCRB CDR3s appeared in all four CD4+ subsets of Type 1 diabetes patients.

This clone occurred a few times. The antigen remains unidentified. The V end was cut by 5 bases, the J end by 4 bases, with 18 bases between. Germline V gives CDR1 MDHEN, CDR2 SYDVKM. This CDR3 comprises 15 residues. The receptor was isolated from a man between 18 and 35 years old with type 1 diabetes. This sequence joins TRBV28 and TRBJ2-7; TRBD2 is a possible D gene (5 bases). Material for sequencing was naive CD4+ T cells from blood. For the CDR3, the DNA is TGTGCCAGCAGTCCCCCACATAATCGAGGGTACGAGCAGTACTTC. This gives the protein CASSPPHNRGYEQYF.